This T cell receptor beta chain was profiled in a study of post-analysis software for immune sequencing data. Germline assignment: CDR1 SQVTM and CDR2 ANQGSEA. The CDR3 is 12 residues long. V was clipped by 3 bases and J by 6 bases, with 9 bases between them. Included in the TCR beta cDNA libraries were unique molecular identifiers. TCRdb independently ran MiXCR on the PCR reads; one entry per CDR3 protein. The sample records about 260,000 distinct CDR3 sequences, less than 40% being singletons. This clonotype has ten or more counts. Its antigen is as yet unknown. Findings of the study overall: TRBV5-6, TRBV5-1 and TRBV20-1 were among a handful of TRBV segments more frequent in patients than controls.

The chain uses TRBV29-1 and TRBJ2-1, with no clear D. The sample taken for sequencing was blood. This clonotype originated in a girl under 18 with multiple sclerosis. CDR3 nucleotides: TGCAGCGTTGAGGATCCGGGCAATGAGCAGTTCTTC. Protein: CSVEDPGNEQFF.